This T cell receptor beta chain was profiled in a study of T cell responses to AZD1222 COVID-19 vaccine. Study observations and caveats: Across the whole spike, CD4 TCRs peaked at regions 160-218 and 743-854. Clonal diversity was possibly underestimated, and the donors were mostly white British, with more females.

About this clone: As yet, its antigen is unknown. The sample holds other DNA sequences that translate to the same CDR3.

The table came from immunoSEQ multiplex PCR; TCRdb's copy has only in-frame clones and leaves some out. The sample comprises some 170,000 clones, about nine tenths of which are singletons, and 1.5% to 2% rests with the top ten. Trimming left V 6 bases short and J 1 base short, with 7 bases between. Germline CDR1 is LNHDA and CDR2 is SQIVND (reference sequence). There are 12 residues in the CDR3. The TCR comes from an adult who received the AZD1222 COVID-19 vaccine. The sequencing used peripheral blood, collected 28 days after the second AZD1222 dose. The chain has TRBV19 and TRBJ2-7, with D uncertain. The CDR3 here is CASSDGSYEQYF. CDR3 bases: TGTGCCAGTAGCGACGGGTCCTACGAGCAGTACTTC.